The 28 T cell receptor beta chains below all came from one sample that was sequenced in a study of lymphopenia after photon versus proton radiotherapy. Sequencing used immunoSEQ multiplex PCR; TCRdb keeps in-frame clones, though not all of them. Among 25,000 to 35,000 clones listed, approximately 95% were seen once. The starting material was peripheral blood, obtained from a patient treated with photon-based radiotherapy. These receptor sequences come from a woman between 45 and 60 years old with cholangiocarcinoma.

V usage is TRBV9 and J usage is TRBJ1-4; maybe TRBD1 (6 bases). V lost 4 bases and J lost 4, with 11 bases in between. There are 14 residues in the CDR3. The V gene's germline CDR1 is SGDLS and CDR2 YYNGEE. This CDR3 reads CASSLGADNEKLFF. DNA of the CDR3: TGTGCCAGCAGCCTGGGGGCAGATAATGAAAAACTGTTTTTT.

V gene TRBV30 combines with J gene TRBJ2-3, with no clear D. V was clipped by 7 bases and J by 0 bases, with 17 bases between them. The CDR3 is 15 amino acids. Looked up from germline, CDR1 is GTSNPN and CDR2 is SVGIG (reference sequence). The CDR3 bases are TGTGCCTCCCTGGCCCGGGTCCTTAGCACAGATACGCAGTATTTT. Encoded protein: CASLARVLSTDTQYF.

The chain joins TRBV11-2 to TRBJ1-2; TRBD1 might be the D (6 bases). Germline V lookup: CDR1 SGHAT, CDR2 FQNNGV. Trimming left V 0 bases short and J 5 bases short, with 16 bases between. The CDR3 length is 16 residues. The CDR3 here is CASSLDATGFLYGYTF. The DNA for the CDR3 is TGTGCCAGCAGCTTAGACGCCACAGGGTTCCTTTATGGCTACACCTTC.

This rearrangement joins TRBV5-6 to TRBJ1-2; D possibly corresponds to TRBD1 (6 bases). Trimming shortened V by 4 bases and J by 4 bases, and 14 bases separated the two germline ends. Germline V CDR1 and CDR2: SGHDT, YYEEEE. The CDR3 is made up of 14 amino acids. DNA of the CDR3: TGTGCCAGCAGCCCTAACAGGGTGGGCTATGGCTACACCTTC. Protein product: CASSPNRVGYGYTF.

This clone was seen a single time. This chain links TRBV10-2 with TRBJ2-5; no reliable D call. The CDR3 runs to 13 residues. Per the germline V gene, CDR1 is WSHSY and CDR2 is SAAADI. V was cut by 1 base and J by 5 bases, with 8 bases left in between. The CDR3 DNA reads as TGCGCCAGCAGTGAGTTGGAAAGGGAGACCCAGTACTTC. Protein sequence: CASSELERETQYF.

The chain uses TRBV2 and TRBJ1-3, with no clear D. V gave up 5 bases and J gave up 0 bases, with 8 bases separating them. CDR1 SNHLY and CDR2 FYNNEI come from the germline V gene. This CDR3 comprises 14 residues. CDR3: CASSPGHSGNTIYF. CDR3 bases: TGTGCCAGCAGTCCAGGTCACTCTGGAAACACCATATATTTT.

The chain recombines TRBV11-2 with TRBJ1-2; TRBD1 is a possible D gene (5 bases). Deletions cut 1 base from V and 8 bases from J, with 20 bases between. This CDR3 contains 16 residues. Germline CDR1 is SGHAT and CDR2 is FQNNGV. The CDR3 region has the DNA TGTGCCAGCAGCTTAGGAACTGGAGTCTTTGGGGGAGGCTACACCTTC. Its translation: CASSLGTGVFGGGYTF.

This chain connects TRBV7-8 to TRBJ2-1, with 8 bases identical to TRBD2. V dropped 5 bases and J dropped 2; count of bases not matched to a gene: 8. Germline V lookup: CDR1 SGHVS, CDR2 FQNEAQ. CDR3 length: 16 residues. DNA of the CDR3: TGTGCCAGCAGCCGGCGGCGGGGGGATACCTACAATGAGCAGTTCTTC. Translation: CASSRRRGDTYNEQFF. Full variable domain (outside the CDR3, taken from reference TRBV7-8 and TRBJ2-1): GAGVSQSPRYKVAKRGQDVALRCDPISGHVSLFWYQQALGQGPEFLTYFQNEAQLDKSGLPSDRFFAERPEGSVSTLKIQRTQQEDSAVYLCASSRRRGDTYNEQFFGPGTRLTVL.

The rearrangement uses TRBV4-3 and TRBJ2-7; maybe TRBD1 (5 bases). CDR3 length: 14 amino acids. V lost 0 bases and J lost 5, with 11 bases in between. Germline V lookup: CDR1 LGHNA, CDR2 YSLEER. The chain's CDR3 is CASSQDGVRDEQYF. In nucleotides, the CDR3 is TGCGCCAGCAGCCAAGACGGCGTCAGGGACGAGCAGTACTTC.

This clone was observed a single time. The chain is built from TRBV4-3 and TRBJ1-2, with a tentative D call TRBD1 (6 bases). V lost 0 bases and J lost 4, with 12 bases in between. This CDR3 spans 15 amino acids. Per germline, CDR1 LGHNA and CDR2 YSLEER. The CDR3 here is CASSQDPGHGYGYTF. DNA for the CDR3: TGCGCCAGCAGCCAAGATCCGGGACACGGCTATGGCTACACCTTC.

The rearrangement joins TRBV11-2 to TRBJ1-2; weak D call: TRBD1 (6 bases). V lost 5 bases to trimming and J lost 2 bases, with 9 bases between them. The CDR3 totals 13 residues. Germline V gene lookup returns CDR1 SGHAT and CDR2 FQNNGV. The CDR3, as DNA: TGTGCCAGCAGCCCAGGGGTGAACTATGGCTACACCTTC. Amino acid sequence: CASSPGVNYGYTF.

This chain links TRBV4-3 with TRBJ1-2; D not certain. This CDR3 has 12 residues. V gave up 1 base and J gave up 11 bases, with 11 bases separating them. Looked up from germline, CDR1 is LGHNA and CDR2 is YSLEER. The CDR3 region has the DNA TGCGCCAGCAGCCAAGCGGACGGAGTTTACACCTTC. Its protein is CASSQADGVYTF.

CDR3 protein: CASSFYLGLAGTEAFF. DNA of the CDR3: TGTGCCAGCAGCTTCTATCTGGGGCTGGCAGGGACTGAAGCTTTCTTT. The V and J genes are TRBV5-4 and TRBJ1-1; D perhaps matches TRBD1 (5 bases). Germline CDR1 SGHNT, CDR2 YYREEE (reference sequence). The CDR3 is made up of 16 amino acids. V was shortened by 2 bases and J by 5 bases, with 19 bases between the two germline ends.

This clone was detected only once. The chain has TRBV30 and TRBJ1-6; D is ambiguous. Germline-derived CDR1 and CDR2 are GTSNPN and SVGIG (reference sequence). The CDR3 totals 13 residues. Trimming took off 2 bases at V and 7 bases at J, with 9 bases between the two ends. CDR3 coding DNA: TGTGCCTGGAGTTCAGCGTTCAATTCACCCCTCCACTTT. This codes for CAWSSAFNSPLHF.

This rearrangement joins TRBV4-1 to TRBJ1-2, with unresolved D. Germline V gives CDR1 MGHRA, CDR2 YSYEKL. The CDR3 contains 15 residues. V gave up 3 bases and J gave up 8 bases, with 19 bases separating them. CDR3 DNA sequence: TGCGCCAGCAGCCATGCTCACTCCCCGGCCGGAGGCTACACCTTC. Residues: CASSHAHSPAGGYTF.

The chain joins TRBV5-1 to TRBJ1-1, with D perhaps matching TRBD1 (6 bases). Germline CDR1 SGHRS, CDR2 YFSETQ. The CDR3 covers 14 residues. V lost 2 bases and J 5 bases, leaving 13 bases between the germline ends. CDR3 protein: CASSLSGQTTEAFF. CDR3 nucleotide sequence: TGCGCCAGCAGCTTATCCGGACAGACAACTGAAGCTTTCTTT.

V usage is TRBV19 and J usage is TRBJ2-7, with D possibly matching TRBD2 (6 bases). The CDR3 consists of 13 residues. V lost 1 base, J lost 7 bases, and 11 bases lay in between. From germline, CDR1 is LNHDA and CDR2 SQIVND (reference sequence). CDR3 amino acids: CASSIVEGREQYF. DNA for the CDR3: TGTGCCAGTAGTATAGTGGAGGGGCGGGAGCAGTACTTC.

The CDR3 here is CASSTGVPQFF. In nucleotides, the CDR3 is TGTGCCAGCAGCACGGGGGTGCCGCAGTTCTTC. The chain links TRBV7-8 to TRBJ2-1; D possibly corresponds to TRBD2 (6 bases). Germline V gene lookup returns CDR1 SGHVS and CDR2 FQNEAQ. V lost 5 bases and J 12 bases, leaving 11 bases between the germline ends. This CDR3 spans 11 amino acids.

V and J are TRBV5-1 and TRBJ2-3; 11 nucleotides line up with TRBD2. The V gene's germline CDR1 is SGHRS and CDR2 YFSETQ. Trimming removed 3 bases from V and 3 bases from J; junction bases left unmatched: 6. The CDR3 spans 16 residues. CDR3 nucleotide sequence: TGCGCCAGCAGCTCCTCCCTAGCGGGGGGTACAGATACGCAGTATTTT. It codes for CASSSSLAGGTDTQYF. The whole variable domain, remainder taken from reference TRBV5-1 and TRBJ2-3, is KAGVTQTPRYLIKTRGQQVTLSCSPISGHRSVSWYQQTPGQGLQFLFEYFSETQRNKGNFPGRFSGRQFSNSRSEMNVSTLELGDSALYLCASSSSLAGGTDTQYFGPGTRLTVL.

V is TRBV27 and J is TRBJ1-2, with 7 bases matching TRBD1. The CDR3 is made up of 15 amino acids. Germline assignment: CDR1 MNHEY and CDR2 SMNVEV (reference sequence). J lost 1 base, V lost 4 bases, and 6 bases had no gene match. The chain's CDR3 is CASSSSGTDNYGYTF. The CDR3 DNA reads as TGTGCCAGCAGTTCCTCCGGGACAGATAACTATGGCTACACCTTC.

The chain couples TRBV9 to TRBJ2-2; 7 bases fit TRBD1. The CDR3 sequence is 15 residues long. After removal of 4 bases from V and 0 bases from J, the junction contained 3 bases not matched to a gene. Germline-derived CDR1 and CDR2 are SGDLS and YYNGEE. CDR3 sequence: CASSTGTANTGELFF. The CDR3, as DNA: TGTGCCAGCAGCACCGGGACAGCGAACACCGGGGAGCTGTTTTTT.

V and J are TRBV19 and TRBJ1-3; D unclear. The CDR3 runs 13 residues. V dropped 5 bases and J dropped 0 bases, with 5 bases sitting between them. Per the germline V gene, CDR1 is LNHDA and CDR2 is SQIVND (reference sequence). Here the CDR3 reads CASSGSSGNTIYF. In DNA form, the CDR3 reads TGTGCCAGTAGTGGTAGCTCTGGAAACACCATATATTTT.

The V call is TRBV19, the J call TRBJ2-3; D remains unclear. The V and J ends lost 3 bases and 6 bases respectively, with 16 bases between them. Per germline, CDR1 LNHDA and CDR2 SQIVND (reference sequence). This CDR3 is 15 amino acids long. This chain's CDR3 is CASSITPAIWDTQYF. CDR3 DNA: TGTGCCAGTAGTATCACGCCAGCCATTTGGGATACGCAGTATTTT.

The chain carries TRBV4-3 and TRBJ2-7; unclear D gene. The CDR3 is made up of 15 amino acids. Between the trimmed V and J ends, which lost 1 base and 7 bases, there was a span of 17 bases. CDR1 LGHNA and CDR2 YSLEER come from the germline V gene. CDR3 residues: CASSQGRIGSPEQYF. In DNA, the CDR3 is TGCGCCAGCAGCCAAGGTAGAATAGGGTCCCCGGAGCAGTACTTC.

V gene TRBV27 combines with J gene TRBJ1-1; unclear D gene. The V gene lost 3 bases and the J gene lost 8 bases, with 13 bases spanning the gap. Germline CDR1 reads MNHEY; CDR2 reads SMNVEV (reference sequence). The CDR3 totals 13 residues. The DNA for the CDR3 is TGTGCCAGCAGTTTGAGGAGTTTTCGGGAAGCTTTCTTT. It translates to CASSLRSFREAFF.

The chain combines TRBV7-2 with TRBJ2-2; D uncertain. This CDR3 comprises 14 residues. V gave up 3 bases and J gave up 1 base, with 6 bases separating them. CDR1 and CDR2 (germline): SGHTA, FQGNSA. In DNA form, the CDR3 reads TGTGCCAGCAGCTTCAAGAAGAACACCGGGGAGCTGTTTTTT. Translation: CASSFKKNTGELFF.

The V and J genes are TRBV7-2 and TRBJ2-1; D is unresolved. CDR3 length: 13 residues. V lost 1 base and J lost 7, with 8 bases in between. CDR1 and CDR2 from the germline V gene are SGHTA and FQGNSA. DNA of the CDR3: TGTGCCAGCAGCTTAGGGATTTATAATGAGCAGTTCTTC. This codes for CASSLGIYNEQFF.

The V and J genes are TRBV15 and TRBJ1-4, with D possibly TRBD1 on 5 matching bases. This CDR3 is 14 amino acids long. CDR1 LNHNV and CDR2 YYDKDF come from the germline V gene (reference sequence). The V and J ends lost 2 bases and 3 bases respectively, with 7 bases between them. CDR3 nucleotide sequence: TGTGCCACCAGCAGAACACAGGCTAATGAAAAACTGTTTTTT. The encoded protein is CATSRTQANEKLFF.